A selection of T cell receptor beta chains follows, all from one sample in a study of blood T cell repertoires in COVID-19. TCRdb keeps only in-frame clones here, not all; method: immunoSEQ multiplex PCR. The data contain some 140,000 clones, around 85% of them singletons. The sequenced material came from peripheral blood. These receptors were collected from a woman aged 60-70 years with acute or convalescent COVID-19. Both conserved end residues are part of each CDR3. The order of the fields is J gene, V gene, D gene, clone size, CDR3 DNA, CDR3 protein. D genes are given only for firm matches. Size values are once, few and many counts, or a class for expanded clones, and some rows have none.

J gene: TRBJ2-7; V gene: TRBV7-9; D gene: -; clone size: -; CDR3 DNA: TGTGCCAGCAGCTTAGGGGACTCTTCCGGGAACGAGCAGTACTTC; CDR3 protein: CASSLGDSSGNEQYF
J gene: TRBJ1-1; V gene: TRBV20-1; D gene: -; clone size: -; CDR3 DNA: TGCAGTGCTAGTCACAGGGAGAACACTGAAGCTTTCTTT; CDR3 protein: CSASHRENTEAFF
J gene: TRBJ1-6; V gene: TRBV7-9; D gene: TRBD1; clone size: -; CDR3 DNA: TGTGCCAGCAGCTTAGACAGGGGGACCTATAATTCACCCCTCCACTTT; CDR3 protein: CASSLDRGTYNSPLHF
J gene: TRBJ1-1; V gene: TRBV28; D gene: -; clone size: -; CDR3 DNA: TGTGCCAGCAAGAGTGGGGCCCCCAACACTGAAGCTTTCTTT; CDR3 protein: CASKSGAPNTEAFF
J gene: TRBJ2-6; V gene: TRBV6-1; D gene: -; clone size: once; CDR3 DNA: TGTGCCAGCAGTGAAGGGGCAGCAGGGGCCAACGTCCTGACTTTC; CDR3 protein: CASSEGAAGANVLTF
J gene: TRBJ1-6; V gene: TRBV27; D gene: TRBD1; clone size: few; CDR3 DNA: TGTGCCAGCAGTTTTCGTCAGGGGGCAAATTCACCCCTCCACTTT; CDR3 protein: CASSFRQGANSPLHF
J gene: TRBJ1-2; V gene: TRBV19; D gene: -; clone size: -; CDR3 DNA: TGTGCCAGTCAGTATCGACAGAGCTATGGCTACACCTTC; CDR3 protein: CASQYRQSYGYTF
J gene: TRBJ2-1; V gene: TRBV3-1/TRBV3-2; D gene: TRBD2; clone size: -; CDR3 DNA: TGTGCCAGCAGCCAAGAGGGGACTAGCGGCACGCAGTTCTTC; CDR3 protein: CASSQEGTSGTQFF
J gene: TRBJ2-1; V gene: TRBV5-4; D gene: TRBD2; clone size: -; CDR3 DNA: TGTGCCAGCAGCCCCTTAGCGGGGGGGCTCTACAATGAGCAGTTCTTC; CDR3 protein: CASSPLAGGLYNEQFF
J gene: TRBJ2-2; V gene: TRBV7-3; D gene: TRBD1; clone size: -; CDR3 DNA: TGTGCCAGCAGCTCACAGGGGGTTGGTACCGGGGAGCTGTTTTTT; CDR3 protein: CASSSQGVGTGELFF
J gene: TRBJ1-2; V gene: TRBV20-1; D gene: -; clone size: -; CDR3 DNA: TGCAGTGCTATTGAGAGCTATGGCTACACCTTC; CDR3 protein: CSAIESYGYTF
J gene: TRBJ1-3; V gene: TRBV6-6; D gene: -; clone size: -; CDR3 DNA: TGTGCCAGCACCGGAGTCGGAAACACCATATATTTT; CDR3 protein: CASTGVGNTIYF
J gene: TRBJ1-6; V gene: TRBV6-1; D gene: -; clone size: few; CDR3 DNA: TGTGCCAGCAGTGAAGGGTCAGTTCCTAATTCACCCCTCCACTTT; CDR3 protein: CASSEGSVPNSPLHF
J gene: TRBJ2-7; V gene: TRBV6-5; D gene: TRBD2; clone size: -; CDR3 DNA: TGTGCCAGCAACCAACTAGCGGGGGGGCCTTACGAGCAGTACTTC; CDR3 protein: CASNQLAGGPYEQYF
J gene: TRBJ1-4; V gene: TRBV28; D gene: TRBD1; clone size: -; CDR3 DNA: TGTGCCAGCAGTTGGAACAGGGGTCGAGGAAAACTGTTTTTT; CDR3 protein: CASSWNRGRGKLFF
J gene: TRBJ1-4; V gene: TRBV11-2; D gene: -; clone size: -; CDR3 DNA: TGTGCCAGCAGCTTAGTGGCAGTCACATGGGAAAAACTGTTTTTT; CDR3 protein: CASSLVAVTWEKLFF
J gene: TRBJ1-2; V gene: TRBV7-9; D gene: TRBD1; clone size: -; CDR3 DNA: TGTGCCAGCAGCGATCGGGACAGCCGAAGTGGCTACACCTTC; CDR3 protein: CASSDRDSRSGYTF
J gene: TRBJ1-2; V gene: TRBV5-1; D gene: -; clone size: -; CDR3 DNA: TGCGCCAGCAGCTTGGAACGGGGAGTGGGGGGCTACACCTTC; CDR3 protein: CASSLERGVGGYTF
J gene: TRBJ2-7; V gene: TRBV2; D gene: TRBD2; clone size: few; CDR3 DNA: TGTGCCAGCAGTCTGCATACTAGCGGAACCTACGAGCAGTACTTC; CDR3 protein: CASSLHTSGTYEQYF
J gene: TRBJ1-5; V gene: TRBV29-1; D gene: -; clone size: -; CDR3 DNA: TGCAGCGTTGCGACCCAGGGTTCTCCCCAGCATTTT; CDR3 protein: CSVATQGSPQHF
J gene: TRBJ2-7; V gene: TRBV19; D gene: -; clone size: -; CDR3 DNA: TGTGCCAGTAGTATAGGAGGGACAAGGCGGGACGAGCAGTACTTC; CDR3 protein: CASSIGGTRRDEQYF
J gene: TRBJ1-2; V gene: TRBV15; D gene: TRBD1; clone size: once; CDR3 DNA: TGTGCCACCAGCGGACGGGACAGGCTAAACTATGGCTACACCTTC; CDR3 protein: CATSGRDRLNYGYTF
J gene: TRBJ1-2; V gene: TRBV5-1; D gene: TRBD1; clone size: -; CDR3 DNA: TGCGCCAGCAAGTGGGGGACAGGGGACTATGGCTACACCTTC; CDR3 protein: CASKWGTGDYGYTF
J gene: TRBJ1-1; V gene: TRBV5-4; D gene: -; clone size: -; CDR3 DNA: TGTGCCAGCAGCTTCCAGGGTCCCACTGAAGCTTTCTTT; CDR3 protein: CASSFQGPTEAFF
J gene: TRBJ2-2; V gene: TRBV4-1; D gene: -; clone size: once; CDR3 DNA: TGCGCCAGCAGCGACACCCCAGCGGTGTCCGGGGAGCTGTTTTTT; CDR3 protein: CASSDTPAVSGELFF
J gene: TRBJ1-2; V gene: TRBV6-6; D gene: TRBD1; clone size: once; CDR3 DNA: TGTGCCAGCAGTTACTCGAGCTCCGGGACAGGGGGCGACTACACCTTC; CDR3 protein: CASSYSSSGTGGDYTF
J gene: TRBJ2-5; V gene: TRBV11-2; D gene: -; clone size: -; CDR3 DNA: TGTGCCAGCAGCCCAGGGTGGGAGACCCAGTACTTC; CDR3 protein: CASSPGWETQYF
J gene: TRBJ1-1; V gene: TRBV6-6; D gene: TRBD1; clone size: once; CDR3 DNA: TGTGCCAGCAGCAAAAGACAGGGGGCGCAGTGGGCTGAAGCTTTCTTT; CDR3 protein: CASSKRQGAQWAEAFF
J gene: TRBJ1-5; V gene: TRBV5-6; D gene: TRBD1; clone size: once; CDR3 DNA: TGTGCCAGCAGCCAACGGGACAGTCGGAATCAGCCCCAGCATTTT; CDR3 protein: CASSQRDSRNQPQHF
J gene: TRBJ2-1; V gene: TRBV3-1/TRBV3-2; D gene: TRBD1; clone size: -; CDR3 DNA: TGTGCCAGCAGCCTAACCGGGACAGGGGGCAATGAGCAGTTCTTC; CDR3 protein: CASSLTGTGGNEQFF
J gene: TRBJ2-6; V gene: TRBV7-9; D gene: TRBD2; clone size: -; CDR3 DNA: TGTGCCAGCAGCTCGGGGAGGGGTGGTTTTTCTGGGGCCAACGTCCTGACTTTC; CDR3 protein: CASSSGRGGFSGANVLTF
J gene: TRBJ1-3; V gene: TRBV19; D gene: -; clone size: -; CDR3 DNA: TGTGCCAGTACCACATCAGGGCTCTCTGGAAACACCATATATTTT; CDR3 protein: CASTTSGLSGNTIYF
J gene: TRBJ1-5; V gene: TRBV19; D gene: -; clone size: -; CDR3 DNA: TGTGCCAGTAGTAGTCTGGTCGTCGGTCAGCCCCAGCATTTT; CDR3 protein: CASSSLVVGQPQHF
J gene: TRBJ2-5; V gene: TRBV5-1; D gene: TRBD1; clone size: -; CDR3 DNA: TGCGCCAGCAGAACCGGGACAGGGGGCGGTGAGACCCAGTACTTC; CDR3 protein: CASRTGTGGGETQYF
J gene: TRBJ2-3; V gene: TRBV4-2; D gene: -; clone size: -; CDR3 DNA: TGTGCCAGCAGCCAAGAAGGGGCAGATACGCAGTATTTT; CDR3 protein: CASSQEGADTQYF
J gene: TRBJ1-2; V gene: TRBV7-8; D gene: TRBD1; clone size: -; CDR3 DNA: TGTGCCAGCAGCGCCGACAGGGAAGCTAACTATGGCTACACCTTC; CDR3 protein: CASSADREANYGYTF
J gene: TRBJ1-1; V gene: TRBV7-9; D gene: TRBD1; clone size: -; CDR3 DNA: TGTGCCAGCAGGGCCGGGACAGGGGCCTATGAAGCTTTCTTT; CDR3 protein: CASRAGTGAYEAFF
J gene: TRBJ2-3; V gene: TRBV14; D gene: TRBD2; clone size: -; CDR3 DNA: TGTGCCAGCAGCCAGCAAACTAGCGGGCCTCCTAGCACAGATACGCAGTATTTT; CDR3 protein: CASSQQTSGPPSTDTQYF
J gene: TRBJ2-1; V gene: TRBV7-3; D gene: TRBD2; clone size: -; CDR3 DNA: TGTGCCAGCAGCCCCCTCGGGGTTAGCGGGGGGGCTTACAATGAGCAGTTCTTC; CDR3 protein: CASSPLGVSGGAYNEQFF
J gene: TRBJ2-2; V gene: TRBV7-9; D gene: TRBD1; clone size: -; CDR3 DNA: TGTGCCAGCGAATGGACAGGGACCAACGGGGAGCTGTTTTTT; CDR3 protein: CASEWTGTNGELFF